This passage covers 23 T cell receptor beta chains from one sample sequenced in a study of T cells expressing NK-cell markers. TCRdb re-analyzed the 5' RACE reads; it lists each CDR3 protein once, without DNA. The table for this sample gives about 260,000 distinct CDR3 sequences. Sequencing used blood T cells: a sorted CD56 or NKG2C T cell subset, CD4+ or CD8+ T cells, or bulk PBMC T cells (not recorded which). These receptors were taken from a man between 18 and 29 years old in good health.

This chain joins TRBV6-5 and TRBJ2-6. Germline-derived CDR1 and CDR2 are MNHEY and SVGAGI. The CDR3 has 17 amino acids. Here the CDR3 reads CASSWYGHSSGANVLTF.

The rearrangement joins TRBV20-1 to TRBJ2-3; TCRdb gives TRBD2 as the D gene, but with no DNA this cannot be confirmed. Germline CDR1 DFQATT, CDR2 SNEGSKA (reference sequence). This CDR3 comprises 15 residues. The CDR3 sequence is CSAILAAGLTDTQYF.

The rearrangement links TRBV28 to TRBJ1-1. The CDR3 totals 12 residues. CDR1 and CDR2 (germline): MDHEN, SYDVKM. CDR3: CACGGLNTEAFF.

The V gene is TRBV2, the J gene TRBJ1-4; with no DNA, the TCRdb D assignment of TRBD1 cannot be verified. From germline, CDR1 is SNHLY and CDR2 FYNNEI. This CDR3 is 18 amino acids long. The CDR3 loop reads CASRGAGTEVAPNEKLFF.

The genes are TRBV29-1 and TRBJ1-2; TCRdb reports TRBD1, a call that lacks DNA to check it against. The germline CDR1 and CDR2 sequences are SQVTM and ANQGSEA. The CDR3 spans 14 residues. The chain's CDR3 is CSVSPTGDHYGYTF.

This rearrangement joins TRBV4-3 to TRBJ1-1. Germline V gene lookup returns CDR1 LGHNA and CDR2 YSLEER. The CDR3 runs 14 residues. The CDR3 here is CASSQVTANTEAFF.

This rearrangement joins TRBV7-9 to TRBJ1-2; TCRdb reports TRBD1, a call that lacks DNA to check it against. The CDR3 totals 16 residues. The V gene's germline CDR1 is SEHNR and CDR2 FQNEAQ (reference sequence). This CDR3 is CASSSTGLTTNYGYTF.

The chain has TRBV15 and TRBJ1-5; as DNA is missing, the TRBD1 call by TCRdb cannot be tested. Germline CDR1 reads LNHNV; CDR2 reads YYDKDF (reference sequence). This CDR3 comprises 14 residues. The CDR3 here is CATSRGQINQPQHF. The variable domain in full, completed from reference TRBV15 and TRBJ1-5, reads DAMVIQNPRYQVTQFGKPVTLSCSQTLNHNVMYWYQQKSSQAPKLLFHYYDKDFNNEADTPDNFQSRRPNTSFCFLDIRSPGLGDTAMYLCATSRGQINQPQHFGDGTRLSIL.

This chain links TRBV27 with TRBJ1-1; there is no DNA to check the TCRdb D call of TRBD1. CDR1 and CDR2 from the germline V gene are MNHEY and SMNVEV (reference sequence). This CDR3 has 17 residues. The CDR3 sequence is CASSGGQPILENTEAFF.

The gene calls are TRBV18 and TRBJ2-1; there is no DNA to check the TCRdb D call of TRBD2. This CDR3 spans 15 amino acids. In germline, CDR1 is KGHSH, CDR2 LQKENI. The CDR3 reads CASSPVTSGSSEQFF.

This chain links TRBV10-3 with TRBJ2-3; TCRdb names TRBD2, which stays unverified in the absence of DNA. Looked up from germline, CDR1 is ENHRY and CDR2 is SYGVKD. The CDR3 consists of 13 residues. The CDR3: CAIGGKRPDTQYF.

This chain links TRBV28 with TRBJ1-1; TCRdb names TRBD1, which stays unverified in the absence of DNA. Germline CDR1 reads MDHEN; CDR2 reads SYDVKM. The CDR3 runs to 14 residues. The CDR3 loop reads CASSITGWDTEAFF.

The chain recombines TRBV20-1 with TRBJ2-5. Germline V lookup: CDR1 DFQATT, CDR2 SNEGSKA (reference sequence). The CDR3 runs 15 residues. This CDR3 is CSGRDSSSAQETQYF.

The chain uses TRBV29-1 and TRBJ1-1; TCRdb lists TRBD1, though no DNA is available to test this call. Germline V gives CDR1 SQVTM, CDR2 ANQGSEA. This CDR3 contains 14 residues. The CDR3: CSGTRAGPNTEAFF.

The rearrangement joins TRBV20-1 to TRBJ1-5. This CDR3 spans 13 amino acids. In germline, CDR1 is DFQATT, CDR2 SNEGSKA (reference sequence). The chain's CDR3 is CSADSDSNQPQHF.

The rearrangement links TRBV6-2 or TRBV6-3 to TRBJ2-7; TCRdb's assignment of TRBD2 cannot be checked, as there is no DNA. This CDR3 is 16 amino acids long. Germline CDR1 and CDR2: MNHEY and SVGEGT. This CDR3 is CASSHPTSGRAYEQYF.

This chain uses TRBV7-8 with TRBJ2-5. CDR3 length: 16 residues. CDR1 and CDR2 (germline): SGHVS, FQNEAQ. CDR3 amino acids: CASSSPELSGQETQYF.

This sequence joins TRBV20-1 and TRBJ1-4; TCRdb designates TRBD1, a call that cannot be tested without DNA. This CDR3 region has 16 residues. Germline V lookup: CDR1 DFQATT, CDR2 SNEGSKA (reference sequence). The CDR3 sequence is CSASPVPGQGNEKLFF.

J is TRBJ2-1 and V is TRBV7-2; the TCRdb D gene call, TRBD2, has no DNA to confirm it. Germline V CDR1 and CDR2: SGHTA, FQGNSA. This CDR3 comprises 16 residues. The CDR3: CASSLAVLAGYNEQFF.

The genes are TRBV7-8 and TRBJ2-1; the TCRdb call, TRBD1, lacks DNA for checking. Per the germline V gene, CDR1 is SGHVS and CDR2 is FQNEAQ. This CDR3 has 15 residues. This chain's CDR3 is CASSPRAGAYNEQFF.

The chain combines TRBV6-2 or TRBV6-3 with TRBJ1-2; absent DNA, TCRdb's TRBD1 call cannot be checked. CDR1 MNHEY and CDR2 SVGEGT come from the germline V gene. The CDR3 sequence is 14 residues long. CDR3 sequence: CASSSDRGYYGYTF.

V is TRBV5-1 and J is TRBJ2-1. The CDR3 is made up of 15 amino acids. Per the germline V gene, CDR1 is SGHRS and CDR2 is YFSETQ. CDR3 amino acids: CASSLAGVGNNEQFF.

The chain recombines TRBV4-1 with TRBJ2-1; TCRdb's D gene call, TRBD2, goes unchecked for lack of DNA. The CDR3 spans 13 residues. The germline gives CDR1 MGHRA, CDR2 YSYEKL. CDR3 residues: CASREQGLDEQFF.